This T cell receptor (beta chain) was sequenced in a study of T-cell memory formation after mild COVID-19. TCRdb itself ran the 5' RACE reads through MiXCR, one entry per CDR3 protein. The sample yields around 390,000 distinct CDR3 sequences, approximately 15% seen once. The CDR3 is 16 amino acids. From germline, CDR1 is SEHNR and CDR2 FQNEAQ (reference sequence). J gave up 1 base and V 5 bases, and 7 bases lay outside the gene matches. The receptor was isolated from a man aged 18 to 30 who had mild COVID-19 (a few samples of this study predate the infection). Cell type and time point are not known. The chain is built from TRBV7-9 and TRBJ2-3, with 9 bases matching TRBD2. Sequenced input: PBMCs or a T cell subset sorted from them (not recorded which). CDR3 DNA sequence: TGTGCCAGCAGCCCGAATAGCGGGGGACGCACAGATACGCAGTATTTT. Protein: CASSPNSGGRTDTQYF.